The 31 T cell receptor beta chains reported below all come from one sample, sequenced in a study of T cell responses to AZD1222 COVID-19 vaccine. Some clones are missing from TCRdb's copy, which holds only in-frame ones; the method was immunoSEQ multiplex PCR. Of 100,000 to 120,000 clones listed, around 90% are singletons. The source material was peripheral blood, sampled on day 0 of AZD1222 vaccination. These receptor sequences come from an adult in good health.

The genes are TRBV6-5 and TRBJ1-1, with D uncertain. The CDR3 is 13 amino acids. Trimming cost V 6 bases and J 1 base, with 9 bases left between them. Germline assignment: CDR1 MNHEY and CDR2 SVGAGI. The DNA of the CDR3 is TGTGCCAGCAGACTAGGACCGAACACTGAAGCTTTCTTT. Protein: CASRLGPNTEAFF.

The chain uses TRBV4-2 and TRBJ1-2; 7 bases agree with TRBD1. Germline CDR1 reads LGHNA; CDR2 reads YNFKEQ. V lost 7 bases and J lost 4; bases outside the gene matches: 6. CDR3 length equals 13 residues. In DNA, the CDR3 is TGTGCCAGCAACTCCGGGACAGTCTATGGCTACACCTTC. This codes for CASNSGTVYGYTF.

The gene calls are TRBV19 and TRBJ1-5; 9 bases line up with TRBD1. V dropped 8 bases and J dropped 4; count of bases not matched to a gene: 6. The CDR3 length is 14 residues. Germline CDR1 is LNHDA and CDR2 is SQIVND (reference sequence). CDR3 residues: CASSHRGQNQPQHF. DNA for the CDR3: TGTGCCAGTTCCCACAGGGGGCAAAATCAGCCCCAGCATTTT.

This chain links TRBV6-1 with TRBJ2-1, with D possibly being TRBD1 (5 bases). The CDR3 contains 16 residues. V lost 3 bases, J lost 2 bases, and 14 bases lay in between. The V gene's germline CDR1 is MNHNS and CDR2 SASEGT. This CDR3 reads CASSEGLKGAYNEQFF. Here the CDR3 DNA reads TGTGCCAGCAGTGAGGGCTTAAAAGGGGCCTACAATGAGCAGTTCTTC.

This chain's CDR3 is CASSLAVSRSSYNSPLHF. The CDR3 nucleotides read TGTGCCAGCAGCTTGGCGGTGTCGAGAAGCTCCTATAATTCACCCCTCCACTTT. The chain is built from TRBV5-6 and TRBJ1-6; no clear D. CDR1 and CDR2 from the germline V gene are SGHDT and YYEEEE. Trimming took off 0 bases at V and 0 bases at J, with 13 bases between the two ends. CDR3 length: 18 residues.

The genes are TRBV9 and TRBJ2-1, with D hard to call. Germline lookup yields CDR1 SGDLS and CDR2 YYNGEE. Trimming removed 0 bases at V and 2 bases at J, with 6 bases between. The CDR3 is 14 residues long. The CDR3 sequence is CASSVVTAYNEQFF. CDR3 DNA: TGTGCCAGCAGCGTAGTAACAGCCTACAATGAGCAGTTCTTC.

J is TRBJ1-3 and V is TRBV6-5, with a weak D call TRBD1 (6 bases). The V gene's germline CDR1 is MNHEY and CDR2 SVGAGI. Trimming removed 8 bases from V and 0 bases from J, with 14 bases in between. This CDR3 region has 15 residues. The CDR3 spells CASRDIQSSGNTIYF. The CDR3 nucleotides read TGTGCCAGCCGGGACATCCAGAGCTCTGGAAACACCATATATTTT.

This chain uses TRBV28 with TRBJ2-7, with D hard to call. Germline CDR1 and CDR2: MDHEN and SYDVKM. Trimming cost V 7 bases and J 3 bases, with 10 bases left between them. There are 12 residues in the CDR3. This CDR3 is CASTDSRYEQYF. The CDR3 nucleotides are TGTGCCAGCACTGATAGCCGCTACGAGCAGTACTTC.

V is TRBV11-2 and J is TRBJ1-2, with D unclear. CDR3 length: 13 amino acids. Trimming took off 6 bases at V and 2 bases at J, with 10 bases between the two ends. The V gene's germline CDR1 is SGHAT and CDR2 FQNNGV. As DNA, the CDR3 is TGTGCCAGCAGATTTAGAGAGAACTATGGCTACACCTTC. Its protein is CASRFRENYGYTF.

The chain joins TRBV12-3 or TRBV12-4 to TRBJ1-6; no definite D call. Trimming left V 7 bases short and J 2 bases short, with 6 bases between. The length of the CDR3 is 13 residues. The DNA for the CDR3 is TGTGCCAGCAATGGGGCCTATAATTCACCCCTCCACTTT. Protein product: CASNGAYNSPLHF.

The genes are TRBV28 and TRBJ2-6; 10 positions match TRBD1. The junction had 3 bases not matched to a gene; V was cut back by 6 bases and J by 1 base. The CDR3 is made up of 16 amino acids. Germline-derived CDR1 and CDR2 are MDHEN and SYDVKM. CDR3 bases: TGTGCCAGCAGCCGACAGGGGGCGTCTGGGGCCAACGTCCTGACTTTC. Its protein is CASSRQGASGANVLTF.

As DNA, the CDR3 is TGTGCCAGCAGCCGGGACGGCTATAACTATGGCTACACCTTC. This gives the protein CASSRDGYNYGYTF. V gene TRBV6-5 combines with J gene TRBJ1-2, with D possibly matching TRBD1 (5 bases). V was pared by 6 bases and J by 1 base, with 12 bases between. The CDR3 spans 14 residues. CDR1 MNHEY and CDR2 SVGAGI come from the germline V gene.

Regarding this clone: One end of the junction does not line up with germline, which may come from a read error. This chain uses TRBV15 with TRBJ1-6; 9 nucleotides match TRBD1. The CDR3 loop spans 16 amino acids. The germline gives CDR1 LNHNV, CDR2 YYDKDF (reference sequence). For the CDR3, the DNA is TGTGCCACCAGTAGAGATCCGGGACAGGGAAATTCACCCCTCCACTTT. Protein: CATSRDPGQGNSPLHF.

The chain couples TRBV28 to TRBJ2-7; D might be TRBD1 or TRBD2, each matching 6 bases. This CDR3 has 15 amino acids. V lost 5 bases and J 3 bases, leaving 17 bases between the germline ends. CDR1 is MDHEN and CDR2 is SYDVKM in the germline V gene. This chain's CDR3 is CASSPLGGPDYEQYF. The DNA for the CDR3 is TGTGCCAGCAGTCCCCTGGGGGGCCCCGACTACGAGCAGTACTTC.

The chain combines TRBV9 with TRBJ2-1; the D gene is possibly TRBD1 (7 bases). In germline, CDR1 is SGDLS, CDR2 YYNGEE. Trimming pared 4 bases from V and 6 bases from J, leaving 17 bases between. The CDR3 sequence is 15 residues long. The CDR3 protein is CASSSRRGLGNEQFF. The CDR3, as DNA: TGTGCCAGCAGCTCCCGGAGGGGGCTTGGCAATGAGCAGTTCTTC. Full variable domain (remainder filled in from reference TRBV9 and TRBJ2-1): DSGVTQTPKHLITATGQRVTLRCSPRSGDLSVYWYQQSLDQGLQFLIQYYNGEERAKGNILERFSAQQFPDLHSELNLSSLELGDSALYFCASSSRRGLGNEQFFGPGTRLTVL.

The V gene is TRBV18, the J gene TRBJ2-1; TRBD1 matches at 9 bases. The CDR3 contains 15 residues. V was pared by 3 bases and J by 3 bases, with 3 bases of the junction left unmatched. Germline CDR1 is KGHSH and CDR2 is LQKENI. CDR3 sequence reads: CASSPGTGIYNEQFF. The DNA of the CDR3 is TGTGCCAGCTCACCTGGGACAGGGATCTACAATGAGCAGTTCTTC.

The CDR3 nucleotides read TGTGCCAGCAGCGTAGACAGGGCGGTCCACGAGCAGTACTTC. Protein product: CASSVDRAVHEQYF. The V gene is TRBV9, the J gene TRBJ2-7; D is perhaps TRBD1 (6 bases). V shed 0 bases and J shed 5 bases, with 12 bases lying between them. There are 14 residues in the CDR3. Germline V CDR1 and CDR2: SGDLS, YYNGEE.

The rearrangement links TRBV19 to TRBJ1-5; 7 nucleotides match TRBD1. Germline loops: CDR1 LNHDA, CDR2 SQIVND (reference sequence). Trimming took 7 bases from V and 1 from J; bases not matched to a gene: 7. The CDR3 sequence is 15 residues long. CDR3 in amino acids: CASNAGTASNQPQHF. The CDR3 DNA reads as TGTGCCAGTAACGCCGGGACAGCAAGCAATCAGCCCCAGCATTTT.

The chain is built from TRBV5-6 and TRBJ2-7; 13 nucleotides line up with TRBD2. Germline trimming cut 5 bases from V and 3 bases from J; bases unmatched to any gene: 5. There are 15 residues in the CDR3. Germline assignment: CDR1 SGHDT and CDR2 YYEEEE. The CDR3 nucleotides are TGTGCCAGCAGTCTAGGACTAGCGGGGGACTACGAGCAGTACTTC. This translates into CASSLGLAGDYEQYF. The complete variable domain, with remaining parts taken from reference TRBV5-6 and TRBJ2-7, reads DAGVTQSPTHLIKTRGQQVTLRCSPKSGHDTVSWYQQALGQGPQFIFQYYEEEERQRGNFPDRFSGHQFPNYSSELNVNALLLGDSALYLCASSLGLAGDYEQYFGPGTRLTVT.

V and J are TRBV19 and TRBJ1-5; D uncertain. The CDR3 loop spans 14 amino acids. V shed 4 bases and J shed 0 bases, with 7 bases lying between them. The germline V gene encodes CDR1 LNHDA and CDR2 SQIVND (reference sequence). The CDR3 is CASSTDYSNQPQHF. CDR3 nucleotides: TGTGCCAGTAGTACAGACTATAGCAATCAGCCCCAGCATTTT. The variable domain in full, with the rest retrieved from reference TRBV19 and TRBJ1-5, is DGGITQSPKYLFRKEGQNVTLSCEQNLNHDAMYWYRQDPGQGLRLIYYSQIVNDFQKGDIAEGYSVSREKKESFPLTVTSAQKNPTAFYLCASSTDYSNQPQHFGDGTRLSIL.

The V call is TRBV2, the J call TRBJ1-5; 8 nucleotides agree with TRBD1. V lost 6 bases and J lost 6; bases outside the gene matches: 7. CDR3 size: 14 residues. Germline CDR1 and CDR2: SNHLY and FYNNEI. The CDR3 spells CASSAGQGPQPQHF. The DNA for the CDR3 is TGTGCCAGCAGCGCCGGACAGGGTCCTCAGCCCCAGCATTTT.

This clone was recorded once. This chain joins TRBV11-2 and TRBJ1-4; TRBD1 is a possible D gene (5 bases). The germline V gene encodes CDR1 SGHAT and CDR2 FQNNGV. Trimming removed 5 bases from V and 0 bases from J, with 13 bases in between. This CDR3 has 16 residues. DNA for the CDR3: TGTGCCAGCAGCCCCTACGGGGGGGCAACTAATGAAAAACTGTTTTTT. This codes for CASSPYGGATNEKLFF. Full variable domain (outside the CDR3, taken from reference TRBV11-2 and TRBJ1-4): EAGVAQSPRYKIIEKRQSVAFWCNPISGHATLYWYQQILGQGPKLLIQFQNNGVVDDSQLPKDRFSAERLKGVDSTLKIQPAKLEDSAVYLCASSPYGGATNEKLFFGSGTQLSVL.

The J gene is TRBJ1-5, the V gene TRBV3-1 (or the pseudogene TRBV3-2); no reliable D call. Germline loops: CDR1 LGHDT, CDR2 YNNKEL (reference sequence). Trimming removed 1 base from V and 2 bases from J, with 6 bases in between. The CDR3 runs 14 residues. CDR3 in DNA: TGTGCCAGCAGCCAAGGAGGGCGCAATCAGCCCCAGCATTTT. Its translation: CASSQGGRNQPQHF.

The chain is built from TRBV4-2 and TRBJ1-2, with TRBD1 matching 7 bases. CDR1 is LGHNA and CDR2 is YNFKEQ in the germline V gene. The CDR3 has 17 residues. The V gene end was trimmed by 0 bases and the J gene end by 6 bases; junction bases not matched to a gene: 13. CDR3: CASSQDSERQGIHGYTF. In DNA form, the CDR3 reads TGTGCCAGCAGCCAAGATTCTGAGCGACAGGGTATCCATGGCTACACCTTC.

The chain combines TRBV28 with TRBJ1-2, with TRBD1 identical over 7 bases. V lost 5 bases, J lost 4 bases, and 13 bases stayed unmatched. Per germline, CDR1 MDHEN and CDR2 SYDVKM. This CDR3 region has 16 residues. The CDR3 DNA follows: TGTGCCAGCAGTCGACCCTCGACAGGGTTTGGCTATGGCTACACCTTC. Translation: CASSRPSTGFGYGYTF.

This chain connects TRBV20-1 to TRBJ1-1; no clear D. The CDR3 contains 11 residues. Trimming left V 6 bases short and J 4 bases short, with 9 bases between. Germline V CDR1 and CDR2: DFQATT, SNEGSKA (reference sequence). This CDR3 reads CSAQRGTEAFF. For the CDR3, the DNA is TGCAGTGCCCAGCGGGGCACTGAAGCTTTCTTT.

The CDR3 is CASSYSVGGQHGYTF. CDR3 nucleotides: TGTGCCAGCAGTTACTCGGTCGGGGGGCAACATGGCTACACCTTC. The rearrangement links TRBV6-6 to TRBJ1-2, with a possible D match to TRBD1 (6 bases). V lost 0 bases to trimming and J lost 6 bases, with 14 bases between them. CDR3 length: 15 amino acids. CDR1 and CDR2 (germline): MNHNY, SVGAGI (reference sequence).

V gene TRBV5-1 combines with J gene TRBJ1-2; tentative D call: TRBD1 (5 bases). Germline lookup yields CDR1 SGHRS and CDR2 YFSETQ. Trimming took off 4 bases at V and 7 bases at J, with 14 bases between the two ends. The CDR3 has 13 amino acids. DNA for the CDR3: TGCGCCAGCAGCCAAGACAGCCCCGGTGGCTACACCTTC. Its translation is CASSQDSPGGYTF. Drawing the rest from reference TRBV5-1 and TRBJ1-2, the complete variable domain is KAGVTQTPRYLIKTRGQQVTLSCSPISGHRSVSWYQQTPGQGLQFLFEYFSETQRNKGNFPGRFSGRQFSNSRSEMNVSTLELGDSALYLCASSQDSPGGYTFGSGTRLTVV.

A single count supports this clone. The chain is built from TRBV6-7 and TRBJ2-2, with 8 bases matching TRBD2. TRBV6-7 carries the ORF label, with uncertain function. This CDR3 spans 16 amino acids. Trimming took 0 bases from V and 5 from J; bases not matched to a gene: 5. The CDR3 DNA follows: TGTGCCAGCAGTTACTCGACCGGGAGGGGTACCGGGGAGCTGTTTTTT. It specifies CASSYSTGRGTGELFF.

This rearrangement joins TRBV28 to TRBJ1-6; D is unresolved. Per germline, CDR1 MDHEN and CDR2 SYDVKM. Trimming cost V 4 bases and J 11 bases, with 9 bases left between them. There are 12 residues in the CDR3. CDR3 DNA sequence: TGTGCCAGCAGTTCCCCCGGCGCACCCCTCCACTTT. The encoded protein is CASSSPGAPLHF.

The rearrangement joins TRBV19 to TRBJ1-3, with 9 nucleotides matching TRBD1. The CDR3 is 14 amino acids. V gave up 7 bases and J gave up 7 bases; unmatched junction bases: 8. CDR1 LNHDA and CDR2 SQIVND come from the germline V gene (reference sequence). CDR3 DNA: TGTGCCAGTAAAGGGGACAGGGCGGCGAACACCATATATTTT. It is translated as CASKGDRAANTIYF.